Listed here is a single T cell receptor (beta chain). The record originates from a study of low-dose radiotherapy and immunotherapy resistance in tumors. The overall study: A dose of 0.5 Gy per fraction was delivered to Cohort 1 every 2 weeks, for a total of 6.5 Gy. Cyclophosphamide was given intravenously at 200 mg/m2 every two weeks, and each dose came one day before radiation and immunotherapy.

Time point in this sample: before trial treatment. Every donor's regimen consisted of nivolumab, ipilimumab, aspirin, low-dose cyclophosphamide and low-dose radiotherapy. The CDR3 loop spans 15 amino acids. The V and J ends lost 3 bases and 0 bases respectively, with 10 bases between them. Germline V gene lookup returns CDR1 SGDLS and CDR2 YYNGEE. Primers targeting TRAV and TRBV primed first-strand cDNA, covering alpha and beta chains. Over roughly 18 PCR cycles, TCRs were amplified from a constant-region primer and V-primer adapter. Isolated mRNA underwent amplification via in vitro transcription. A single record per CDR3 protein comes from TCRdb applying MiXCR to the reads. This sample carries roughly 54,000 distinct CDR3 sequences, under 30% of them seen once, and the ten largest clones take 5.7%.

This specimen was PBMCs, taken before treatment. The clonotype comes from a male donor with prostate cancer. The gene calls are TRBV9 and TRBJ2-1; D remains ambiguous. Here the CDR3 reads CASSGDGSSYNEQFF. The CDR3 bases are TGTGCCAGCAGCGGCGACGGTAGCTCCTACAATGAGCAGTTCTTC.